These 25 T cell receptor beta chains share one sample of origin, sequenced in a study of OX40 agonist ivuxolimab in advanced cancers. The protocol was immunoSEQ multiplex PCR, while the TCRdb copy is restricted to in-frame clones and leaves out a portion. In the table there are about 81,000 clones, about 80% of which are singletons. The specimen was CD4+ or CD8+ T cells sorted from blood, collected in a trial of the OX40 agonist ivuxolimab. These receptors were taken from an adult with an advanced solid tumor such as melanoma, head and neck, liver or kidney cancer.

The rearrangement joins TRBV28 to TRBJ1-6, with no clear D. Per the germline V gene, CDR1 is MDHEN and CDR2 is SYDVKM. CDR3 length: 14 amino acids. V dropped 7 bases and J dropped 7 bases, with 14 bases sitting between them. The CDR3 DNA follows: TGTGCCAGCACTCTATGGGGTGGAAATTCACCCCTCCACTTT. It specifies CASTLWGGNSPLHF.

The rearrangement uses TRBV15 and TRBJ2-7; TRBD1 agrees at 8 bases. Germline V CDR1 and CDR2: LNHNV, YYDKDF (reference sequence). V shed 3 bases and J 6 bases; nucleotides not matched to a gene: 7. The CDR3 totals 14 residues. In DNA form, the CDR3 reads TGTGCCACCAGCAGCCGGACAGGGATGGCCGAGCAGTACTTC. Translating gives CATSSRTGMAEQYF.

The chain uses TRBV10-2 and TRBJ2-7; no firm D call. The CDR3 totals 12 residues. Trimming took 6 bases from V and 3 from J, leaving 9 bases between them. Germline CDR1 and CDR2: WSHSY and SAAADI. The CDR3 DNA sequence: TGCGCCAGCAGCCCCAGTATCTACGAGCAGTACGTC. This sequence encodes CASSPSIYEQYV.

The chain links TRBV6-1 to TRBJ2-4; D might be TRBD1 or TRBD2, each matching 5 bases. Trimming pared 7 bases from V and 0 bases from J, leaving 13 bases between. Germline CDR1 reads MNHNS; CDR2 reads SASEGT. The CDR3 loop spans 15 amino acids. The CDR3: CASTIVGAAKNIQYF. CDR3 sequence (DNA): TGTGCCAGCACCATAGTCGGGGCAGCCAAAAACATTCAGTACTTC.

The CDR3 is CASTQGHGNQPQHF. Written as DNA, the CDR3 is TGTGCCAGCACCCAGGGGCACGGCAATCAGCCCCAGCATTTT. V and J are TRBV6-1 and TRBJ1-5; D perhaps matches TRBD1 (6 bases). CDR1 and CDR2 from the germline V gene are MNHNS and SASEGT. The CDR3 runs to 14 residues. The V gene lost 7 bases and the J gene lost 2 bases, with 12 bases spanning the gap.

DNA for the CDR3: TGTGCCAGCAGCTCTCCCCCGAGCGCTACCAATGAGCAGTTCTTC. Residues: CASSSPPSATNEQFF. J is TRBJ2-1 and V is TRBV5-4; no definite D call. The germline gives CDR1 SGHNT, CDR2 YYREEE (reference sequence). The CDR3 is 15 amino acids. Trimming shortened V by 3 bases and J by 6 bases, and 16 bases separated the two germline ends.

The chain employs TRBV4-3 and TRBJ2-3; unclear D gene. The CDR3 consists of 18 residues. Trimming stripped 3 bases from V and 1 base from J, with 20 bases between. The germline gives CDR1 LGHNA, CDR2 YSLEER. The DNA of the CDR3 is TGCGCCAGCAGCCAGATCCCTGGGGAACACCCCGGCACAGATACGCAGTATTTT. It is translated as CASSQIPGEHPGTDTQYF.

The CDR3 here is CASSFNRDGAKNIQYF. The CDR3 DNA is TGCGCCAGCAGCTTTAACAGGGACGGGGCCAAAAACATTCAGTACTTC. The chain has TRBV5-1 and TRBJ2-4; maybe TRBD1 (6 bases). The CDR3 covers 16 residues. The germline V and J ends were trimmed by 2 bases and 1 base, with 13 bases remaining between them. Germline-derived CDR1 and CDR2 are SGHRS and YFSETQ. Drawing the rest from reference TRBV5-1 and TRBJ2-4, the complete variable domain is KAGVTQTPRYLIKTRGQQVTLSCSPISGHRSVSWYQQTPGQGLQFLFEYFSETQRNKGNFPGRFSGRQFSNSRSEMNVSTLELGDSALYLCASSFNRDGAKNIQYFGAGTRLSVL.

The chain combines TRBV25-1 with TRBJ2-1; 10 bases agree with TRBD2. CDR1 MGHDK and CDR2 SYGVNS come from the germline V gene. The CDR3 has 15 residues. Trimming at V came to 4 bases and at J to 6 bases, leaving 6 bases not matched to a gene. Here the CDR3 reads CASSGLSGGANEQFF. CDR3 nucleotide sequence: TGTGCCAGCAGTGGTCTGAGCGGGGGGGCCAATGAGCAGTTCTTC.

The gene calls are TRBV19 and TRBJ1-5; D is ambiguous. The V end lost 1 base, the J end lost 4 bases, and 17 bases lay between the germline ends. This CDR3 contains 17 residues. CDR1 LNHDA and CDR2 SQIVND come from the germline V gene (reference sequence). The CDR3 loop is CASSIVPVGMGNQPQHF. The CDR3, as DNA: TGTGCCAGTAGTATAGTTCCTGTAGGGATGGGAAATCAGCCCCAGCATTTT.

The gene calls are TRBV7-3 and TRBJ2-3; 7 nucleotides line up with TRBD2. The germline gives CDR1 SGHTA, CDR2 FQGTGA. V was clipped by 2 bases and J by 4 bases; unmatched bases: 6. CDR3 length: 15 residues. CDR3 nucleotides: TGTGCCAGCAGCTTAGGGCTTACTAGCGCAGATACGCAGTATTTT. Protein sequence: CASSLGLTSADTQYF. Variable domain in full (rest from reference TRBV7-3 and TRBJ2-3): GAGVSQTPSNKVTEKGKYVELRCDPISGHTALYWYRQSLGQGPEFLIYFQGTGAADDSGLPNDRFFAVRPEGSVSTLKIQRTERGDSAVYLCASSLGLTSADTQYFGPGTRLTVL.

This clone was seen a handful of times. The chain joins TRBV28 to TRBJ1-1, with D unresolved. Germline CDR1 MDHEN, CDR2 SYDVKM. V was pared by 7 bases and J by 1 base, with 4 bases between. This CDR3 is built from 11 residues. The CDR3 loop reads CASKENTEAFF. The CDR3 bases are TGTGCCAGCAAGGAGAACACTGAAGCTTTCTTT.

V usage is TRBV19 and J usage is TRBJ1-2, with a tentative D call TRBD1 (6 bases). Germline-derived CDR1 and CDR2 are LNHDA and SQIVND (reference sequence). CDR3 length: 14 residues. Trimming took 0 bases from V and 3 from J, leaving 8 bases between them. CDR3 protein: CASSIEPGDYGYTF. Written as DNA, the CDR3 is TGTGCCAGTAGTATAGAACCAGGGGACTATGGCTACACCTTC.

The J gene is TRBJ2-4, the V gene TRBV5-6; 8 bases agree with TRBD1. Germline V gene sequence: CDR1 SGHDT, CDR2 YYEEEE. Trimming took 3 bases from V and 1 from J; bases not matched to a gene: 6. The CDR3 contains 16 residues. For the CDR3, the DNA is TGTGCCAGCAGCTATCGCCGGACAGGGGCCAAAAACATTCAGTACTTC. Translation: CASSYRRTGAKNIQYF.

This chain links TRBV7-9 with TRBJ1-5, with D hard to call. The V gene's germline CDR1 is SEHNR and CDR2 FQNEAQ (reference sequence). Trimming pared 1 base from V and 3 bases from J, leaving 7 bases between. CDR3 length: 14 amino acids. The CDR3 coding sequence is TGTGCCAGCAGCTTAGGCGGGGTCAATCAGCCCCAGCATTTT. Its translation is CASSLGGVNQPQHF.

J is TRBJ1-1 and V is TRBV28; D remains unclear. V lost 7 bases, J lost 1 base, and 13 bases lay in between. The CDR3 loop spans 14 amino acids. In germline, CDR1 is MDHEN, CDR2 SYDVKM. CDR3 coding DNA: TGTGCCAGCACCATAGGTGCTAGGAACACTGAAGCTTTCTTT. Translation: CASTIGARNTEAFF.

The CDR3 region has the DNA TGTGCCAGCAGCCCGGCACGGGGAAAAGAGACCCAGTACTTC. This codes for CASSPARGKETQYF. V and J are TRBV7-9 and TRBJ2-5, with a tentative D call TRBD2 (5 bases). The V end was cut by 5 bases, the J end by 3 bases, with 13 bases between. The CDR3 is 14 residues long. Germline V gene sequence: CDR1 SEHNR, CDR2 FQNEAQ (reference sequence).

The chain joins TRBV6-4 to TRBJ2-4, with D possibly TRBD1 on 6 matching bases. CDR1 and CDR2 (germline): MRHNA, SNTAGT. There are 19 residues in the CDR3. The ends were cut back, 1 base at V and 1 base at J, with 20 bases in the middle. CDR3 nucleotides: TGTGCCAGCAGTGACTGGGGCAGGGGCGCCTTAAGGGCCAAAAACATTCAGTACTTC. Translation: CASSDWGRGALRAKNIQYF.

The chain employs TRBV4-1 and TRBJ1-2; 10 nucleotides align to TRBD1. CDR3 size: 16 residues. V gave up 1 base and J gave up 6 bases; unmatched junction bases: 8. Per germline, CDR1 MGHRA and CDR2 YSYEKL. The CDR3 sequence is CASSQAPTGGVDGYTF. Here the CDR3 DNA reads TGCGCCAGCAGCCAAGCTCCGACAGGGGGCGTCGATGGCTACACCTTC.

This chain uses TRBV4-1 with TRBJ2-3, with a possible D match to TRBD2 (6 bases). The CDR3 spans 16 residues. CDR1 is MGHRA, CDR2 YSYEKL, per germline. The V gene lost 10 bases and the J gene lost 0 bases, with 20 bases spanning the gap. The CDR3: CATARYLASSTDTQYF. For the CDR3, the DNA is TGCGCCACCGCCCGGTATCTAGCGTCTAGCACAGATACGCAGTATTTT.

The V and J genes are TRBV2 and TRBJ2-6, with a weak D call TRBD2 (5 bases). Trimming pared 6 bases from V and 1 base from J, leaving 16 bases between. From germline, CDR1 is SNHLY and CDR2 FYNNEI. CDR3 size: 17 residues. The CDR3 nucleotides are TGTGCCAGCAGGTTGGTGTGGTCGGGGTCTGGGGCCAACGTCCTGACTTTC. Residues: CASRLVWSGSGANVLTF.

This clone has just a few counts. This chain joins TRBV6-1 and TRBJ2-6, with D possibly TRBD1 on 5 matching bases. Germline loops: CDR1 MNHNS, CDR2 SASEGT. Deletions cut 7 bases from V and 4 bases from J, with 11 bases between. The CDR3 extends over 14 amino acids. In DNA, the CDR3 is TGTGCCAGCAATCCAGGGCCCGGGGCCAACGTCCTGACTTTC. Its protein product is CASNPGPGANVLTF.

V usage is TRBV27 and J usage is TRBJ1-1, with D possibly matching TRBD1 (6 bases). In germline, CDR1 is MNHEY, CDR2 SMNVEV (reference sequence). The CDR3 is 13 amino acids. V was clipped by 0 bases and J by 10 bases, with 12 bases between them. The chain's CDR3 is CASSLSGGGRAFF. In DNA form, the CDR3 reads TGTGCCAGCAGTTTATCGGGGGGCGGACGAGCTTTCTTT.

The genes are TRBV7-2 and TRBJ2-5; 10 nucleotides agree with TRBD2. After removal of 1 base from V and 4 bases from J, the junction contained 6 bases not matched to a gene. There are 16 residues in the CDR3. CDR1 SGHTA and CDR2 FQGNSA come from the germline V gene. The CDR3 coding sequence is TGTGCCAGCAGCTTAGTGGGTAGCGGGGGGTCAGAGACCCAGTACTTC. This sequence encodes CASSLVGSGGSETQYF.

This chain joins TRBV5-4 and TRBJ2-7, with TRBD2 matching 9 bases. This CDR3 is 14 amino acids long. Per the germline V gene, CDR1 is SGHNT and CDR2 is YYREEE (reference sequence). Losses at the gene ends were 8 bases for V and 3 bases for J; bases not matched to a gene: 9. The CDR3 is CASQGPSGNYEQYF. CDR3 nucleotides: TGTGCCAGTCAGGGGCCTAGCGGGAACTACGAGCAGTACTTC.